The 7 T cell receptor beta chains below come from one sample, sequenced in a study of blood T cell repertoires in COVID-19. Clones were read by immunoSEQ multiplex PCR, and TCRdb kept only the in-frame ones, dropping some. The repertoire holds roughly 230,000 clones, with 65% to 85% as singletons. The sample consisted of peripheral blood. The source is a human donor in a cohort sampled during active COVID-19.

The chain couples TRBV7-8 to TRBJ2-2; D unclear. The V gene lost 4 bases and the J gene lost 2 bases, with 11 bases spanning the gap. CDR3 size: 15 residues. Germline V CDR1 and CDR2: SGHVS, FQNEAQ. The CDR3 is CASSYPTLNTGELFF. DNA of the CDR3: TGTGCCAGCAGCTACCCGACACTTAACACCGGGGAGCTGTTTTTT.

The chain couples TRBV10-3 to TRBJ2-2; 8 bases fit TRBD2. After removal of 6 bases from V and 0 bases from J, the junction contained 6 bases not matched to a gene. The CDR3 is 16 residues long. Germline V gene lookup returns CDR1 ENHRY and CDR2 SYGVKD. This CDR3 is CAIRALSGANTGELFF. In DNA form, the CDR3 reads TGTGCCATCAGGGCCCTTAGCGGGGCGAACACCGGGGAGCTGTTTTTT.

V gene TRBV18 combines with J gene TRBJ2-3, with 12 bases matching TRBD2. The CDR3 length is 19 residues. Per germline, CDR1 KGHSH and CDR2 LQKENI. Trimming took 6 bases from V and 4 from J; bases not matched to a gene: 17. The DNA of the CDR3 is TGTGCCAGCTCCCCCCGGTCTAGCGGGAGGGCCTCAAGTCCAGATACGCAGTATTTT. This codes for CASSPRSSGRASSPDTQYF.

The chain couples TRBV19 to TRBJ2-7, with D hard to call. V lost 3 bases and J lost 2, with 11 bases in between. CDR1 and CDR2 (germline): LNHDA, SQIVND (reference sequence). The CDR3 sequence is 14 residues long. The CDR3 DNA is TGTGCCAGTAGTATTAGTCGGCAGGCCTACGAGCAGTACTTC. It translates to CASSISRQAYEQYF.

The chain joins TRBV6-5 to TRBJ2-1, with 10 bases fitting TRBD2. Losses at the gene ends were 2 bases for V and 10 bases for J; bases not matched to a gene: 5. The CDR3 is made up of 14 amino acids. Per the germline V gene, CDR1 is MNHEY and CDR2 is SVGAGI. The DNA of the CDR3 is TGTGCCAGCAGTTACACTAGCGGGGATAGAGAGCAGTTCTTC. Translated, it gives CASSYTSGDREQFF.

In its sample, this clone was seen a few times. The chain recombines TRBV5-8 with TRBJ1-3, with TRBD1 matching 7 bases. This CDR3 is 15 amino acids long. Germline values: CDR1 SGHTS, CDR2 YDEGEE. The V gene end was trimmed by 5 bases and the J gene end by 3 bases; junction bases not matched to a gene: 8. CDR3 region: CASRTTGTVGNTIYF. CDR3 nucleotides: TGTGCCAGCAGAACCACCGGGACAGTTGGAAACACCATATATTTT.

This rearrangement joins TRBV18 to TRBJ1-3; the D gene is possibly TRBD1 (5 bases). Trimming pared 8 bases from V and 0 bases from J, leaving 11 bases between. The CDR3 totals 14 residues. Germline V gives CDR1 KGHSH, CDR2 LQKENI. The CDR3: CASVRGDSGNTIYF. CDR3 nucleotides: TGTGCCAGCGTACGGGGGGACTCTGGAAACACCATATATTTT.